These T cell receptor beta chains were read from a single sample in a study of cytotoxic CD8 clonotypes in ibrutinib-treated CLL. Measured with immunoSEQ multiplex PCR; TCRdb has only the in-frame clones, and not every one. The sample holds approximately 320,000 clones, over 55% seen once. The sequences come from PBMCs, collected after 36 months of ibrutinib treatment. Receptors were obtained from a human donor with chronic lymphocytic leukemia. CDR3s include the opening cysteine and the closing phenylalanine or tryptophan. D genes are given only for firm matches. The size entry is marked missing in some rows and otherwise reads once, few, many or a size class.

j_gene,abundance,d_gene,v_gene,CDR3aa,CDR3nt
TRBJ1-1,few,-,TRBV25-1,CASSVGRNTEAFF,TGTGCCAGCAGTGTGGGTAGGAACACTGAAGCTTTCTTT
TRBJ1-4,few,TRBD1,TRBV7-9,CASSLRDRRNEKLFF,TGTGCCAGCAGCTTAAGGGACAGGCGGAATGAAAAACTGTTTTTT
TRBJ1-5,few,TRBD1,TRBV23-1,CASSQSAEKRDSSCSNQPQHF,TGCGCCAGCAGTCAATCTGCGGAGAAACGGGACAGCAGCTGCAGCAATCAGCCCCAGCATTTT
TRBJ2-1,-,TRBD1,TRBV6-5,CASSYQQGWGNEQFF,TGTGCCAGCAGTTATCAACAGGGGTGGGGCAATGAGCAGTTCTTC
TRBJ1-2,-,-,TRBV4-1,CASSQYWGGMGYTF,TGCGCCAGCAGCCAATACTGGGGTGGCATGGGCTACACCTTC
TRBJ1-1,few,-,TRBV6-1,CASSTLGVEAFF,TGTGCCAGCAGTACCCTGGGGGTTGAAGCTTTCTTT
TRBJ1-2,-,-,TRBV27,CASSNGPPYGYTF,TGTGCCAGCAGTAACGGCCCTCCCTATGGCTACACCTTC
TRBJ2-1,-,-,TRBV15,CATSRENRPGLSGTYNEQFF,TGTGCCACCAGCAGAGAAAACCGACCAGGACTGTCGGGCACCTACAATGAGCAGTTCTTC
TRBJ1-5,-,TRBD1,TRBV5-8,CASSEGARNQPQHF,TGTGCCAGCAGTGAGGGGGCGCGGAATCAGCCCCAGCATTTT
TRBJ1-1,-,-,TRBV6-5,CASGDHREGAEAFF,TGTGCCAGCGGGGATCACAGGGAAGGGGCTGAAGCTTTCTTT
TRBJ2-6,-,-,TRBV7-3,CASSLSLSGANVLTF,TGTGCCAGCAGCTTGTCTCTCTCTGGGGCCAACGTCCTGACTTTC
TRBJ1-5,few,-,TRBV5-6,CASSLAGPRNQPQHF,TGTGCCAGCAGCTTGGCGGGACCGAGGAATCAGCCCCAGCATTTT
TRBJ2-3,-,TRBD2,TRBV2,CASSPGRGNIDTQYF,TGTGCCAGCAGCCCCGGGAGGGGAAATATAGATACGCAGTATTTT
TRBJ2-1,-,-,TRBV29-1,CSVDLRAEGGDEQFF,TGCAGCGTTGACCTTAGAGCGGAGGGGGGTGATGAGCAGTTCTTC
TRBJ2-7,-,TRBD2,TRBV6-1,CASSEVGGSYEQYF,TGTGCCAGCAGTGAGGTCGGGGGGTCCTACGAGCAGTACTTC
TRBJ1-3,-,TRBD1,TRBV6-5,CASSRPTGAGNTIYF,TGTGCCAGCAGCCGTCCGACAGGGGCTGGAAACACCATATATTTT
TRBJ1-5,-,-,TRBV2,CASSEGQSVYQPQHF,TGTGCCAGCAGTGAAGGGCAAAGTGTTTATCAGCCCCAGCATTTT